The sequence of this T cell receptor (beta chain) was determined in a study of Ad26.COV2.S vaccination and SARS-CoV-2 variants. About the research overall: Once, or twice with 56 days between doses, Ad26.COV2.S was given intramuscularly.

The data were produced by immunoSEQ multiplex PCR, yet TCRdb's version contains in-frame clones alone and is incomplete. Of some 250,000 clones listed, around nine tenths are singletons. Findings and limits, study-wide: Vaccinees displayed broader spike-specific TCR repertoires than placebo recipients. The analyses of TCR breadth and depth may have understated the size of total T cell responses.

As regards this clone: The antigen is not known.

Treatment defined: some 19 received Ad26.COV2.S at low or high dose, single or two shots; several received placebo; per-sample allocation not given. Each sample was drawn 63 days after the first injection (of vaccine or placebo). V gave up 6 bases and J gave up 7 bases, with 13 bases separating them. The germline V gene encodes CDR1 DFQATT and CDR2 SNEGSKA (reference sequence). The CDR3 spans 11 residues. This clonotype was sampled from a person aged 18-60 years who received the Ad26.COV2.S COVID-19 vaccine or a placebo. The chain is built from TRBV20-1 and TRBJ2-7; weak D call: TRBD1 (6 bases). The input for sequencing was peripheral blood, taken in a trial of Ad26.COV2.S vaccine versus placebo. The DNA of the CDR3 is TGCAGTGCCAAGGGGGACGGAGAGCAGTACTTC. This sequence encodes CSAKGDGEQYF.